The subject of this entry is one T cell receptor (beta chain). Germline V gives CDR1 SGHAT, CDR2 FQDESV (reference sequence). V lost 3 bases to trimming and J lost 3 bases, with 11 bases between them. CDR3 length: 14 residues. These data come from a study of blood T cell repertoires in COVID-19. Overall study: Whether acute or convalescent, the COVID-19 samples came from the United States, Italy and Spain. From T cells, B-cell-depleted T cells, or PBMCs came the material, which was cDNA or gDNA.

As processed by the authors: How many nucleated cells were present was estimated from reference gene primer amplification. Sequencing was performed with immunoSEQ multiplex PCR; in TCRdb, only in-frame clones are kept and a portion is missing. That table is the source of V, J and clone size, and D and trimming were worked out from the DNA. The sample holds about 94,000 clones, roughly 80% seen once. The material sequenced was peripheral blood. This chain joins TRBV11-1 and TRBJ2-5, with a possible D match to TRBD2 (6 bases). This sequence originates from a man aged 55 to 70 with acute or convalescent COVID-19. CDR3 in amino acids: CASSLGTGKETQYF. Here the CDR3 DNA reads TGTGCCAGCAGCTTGGGGACTGGCAAAGAGACCCAGTACTTC.